This T cell receptor (beta chain) was captured by sequencing in a study of blood T cell repertoires in COVID-19. On the study more broadly: The study drew acute and convalescent COVID-19 samples from the United States, Italy and Spain. From T cells, B-cell-depleted T cells, or PBMCs came the material, which was cDNA or gDNA.

The CDR3 contains 14 residues. In germline, CDR1 is LNHNV, CDR2 YYDKDF (reference sequence). V shed 0 bases and J shed 3 bases, with 9 bases lying between them. Authors' methods: Using reference gene primer amplification, nucleated cell counts were estimated. Data came from immunoSEQ multiplex PCR; TCRdb stores just in-frame clones and leaves some out. The DNA was the basis for D and trimming; V, J and clone size are from that table. The table lists 260,000 or so clones, approximately 80% of them singletons. This clone was detected only a few times. The sequenced sample consisted of peripheral blood. J is TRBJ2-7 and V is TRBV15, with D possibly TRBD2 on 6 matching bases. This TCR was recovered from a human donor in a cohort sampled during active COVID-19. This chain's CDR3 is CATSRDPGVYEQYF. The DNA of the CDR3 is TGTGCCACCAGCAGAGATCCGGGGGTCTACGAGCAGTACTTC.